These T cell receptor beta chains were read from a single sample in a study of CD8+ T cells in alopecia areata. Profiled with immunoSEQ multiplex PCR; TCRdb holds only in-frame clones, not every one. The sample lists some 190,000 clones; 60% were seen once. The material was CD4+ T cells sorted from blood, obtained at week 24, from a patient treated with tofacitinib. Receptors were obtained from a human donor with alopecia areata. Each CDR3 is given with its conserved first and last residue. The D gene is left open where the match is weak. Not every row has a clone size; where given, it reads once, few, many or a size class.

NA	NA	TRBV7-2	TRBJ1-1	CASSLDSGNTEAFF	TGTGCCAGCAGCTTAGACTCCGGGAACACTGAAGCTTTCTTT
NA	NA	TRBV29-1	TRBJ2-1	CSVKRVLDPNEQFF	TGCAGCGTTAAACGGGTTCTCGACCCCAATGAGCAGTTCTTC
TRBD1	NA	TRBV28	TRBJ1-2	CASSFRDRGLNGYTF	TGTGCCAGCAGCTTCCGGGACAGGGGCCTAAATGGCTACACCTTC
TRBD1	NA	TRBV30	TRBJ1-1	CAWGDRAATEAFF	TGTGCCTGGGGGGACAGGGCTGCCACTGAAGCTTTCTTT
TRBD1	few	TRBV4-3	TRBJ2-7	CASSQAGDSHYEQYF	TGCGCCAGCAGCCAAGCTGGGGACAGTCACTACGAGCAGTACTTC
NA	many	TRBV30	TRBJ2-2	CAWSLGGELFF	TGTGCCTGGAGTCTTGGCGGGGAGCTGTTTTTT
NA	NA	TRBV30	TRBJ2-1	CAWSPRAGLGQFF	TGTGCCTGGAGTCCCAGGGCTGGACTCGGTCAGTTCTTC
NA	NA	TRBV29-1	TRBJ1-2	CSVEGPQGGYTF	TGCAGCGTTGAAGGTCCTCAAGGAGGCTACACCTTC
TRBD1	NA	TRBV29-1	TRBJ2-7	CSVEAGGYEQYF	TGCAGCGTTGAGGCAGGGGGCTACGAGCAGTACTTC
TRBD1	NA	TRBV29-1	TRBJ2-7	CSVMNGTGVYEQYF	TGCAGCGTTATGAACGGGACAGGGGTCTACGAGCAGTACTTC
NA	NA	TRBV29-1	TRBJ2-2	CSVVLRVNTGELFF	TGCAGCGTTGTGTTGCGGGTGAACACCGGGGAGCTGTTTTTT
NA	once	TRBV6-5	TRBJ1-2	CASKIYSSRNYGYTF	TGTGCCAGCAAGATATATTCATCGAGGAACTATGGCTACACCTTC
NA	many	TRBV6-6	TRBJ2-2	CASSYVTGELFF	TGTGCCAGCAGTTACGTCACCGGGGAGCTGTTTTTT
NA	NA	TRBV29-1	TRBJ2-6	CSVGGGPGANVLTF	TGCAGCGTTGGCGGAGGTCCTGGGGCCAACGTCCTGACTTTC
TRBD1	NA	TRBV29-1	TRBJ1-3	CSVKTGRPSGNTIYF	TGCAGCGTTAAGACAGGGAGGCCCTCTGGAAACACCATATATTTT
NA	once	TRBV29-1	TRBJ2-3	CSVGQVWTDTQYF	TGCAGCGTTGGACAGGTGTGGACAGATACGCAGTATTTT
NA	once	TRBV5-1	TRBJ2-2	CASSLFSAGIANTGELFF	TGCGCCAGCAGCTTGTTTTCCGCGGGGATCGCGAACACCGGGGAGCTGTTTTTT
NA	few	TRBV7-2	TRBJ2-2	CASSLLSSVNTGELFF	TGTGCCAGCAGCTTACTATCTAGCGTAAACACCGGGGAGCTGTTTTTT
TRBD2	NA	TRBV15	TRBJ2-1	CATSRGTSGDYNEQFF	TGTGCCACCAGCAGAGGGACTAGCGGGGACTACAATGAGCAGTTCTTC
NA	few	TRBV10-2	TRBJ1-1	CASSIGRGTEAFF	TGCGCCAGCTCGATAGGGAGGGGGACTGAAGCTTTCTTT
TRBD1	NA	TRBV19	TRBJ2-3	CASSFRQGASTDTQYF	TGTGCCAGTAGTTTTCGACAGGGGGCGAGCACAGATACGCAGTATTTT
NA	NA	TRBV29-1	TRBJ2-3	CSVEGGGKTTDTQYF	TGCAGCGTTGAAGGAGGCGGAAAGACCACAGATACGCAGTATTTT
NA	NA	TRBV29-1	TRBJ2-1	CSVKGGAFRSYNEQFF	TGCAGCGTTAAAGGTGGTGCCTTCCGCTCCTACAATGAGCAGTTCTTC